A selection of T cell receptor beta chains follows, all from one sample in a study of T cells in Graves' hyperthyroidism and ophthalmopathy. Each CDR3 protein is one row after TCRdb ran MiXCR on the multiplex PCR reads. The repertoire holds about 740,000 distinct CDR3 sequences, 14% seen once, with roughly a tenth in the top ten. Sequencing was done on a sample of blood. The receptors originated from a young woman with Graves' hyperthyroidism. CDR3s include the opening cysteine and the closing phenylalanine or tryptophan. Each record gives: J gene, clone size, V gene, D gene, CDR3 DNA, CDR3 protein. A D gene is named only where the DNA matches it firmly. Size is omitted from some rows. Given values are once, few, many or a class for expanded clones.

J: TRBJ2-2; size: few; V: TRBV5-5; D: NA; DNA: TGTGCCAGCAGACGGGGACCTAACACCGGGGAGCTGTTTTTT; CDR3: CASRRGPNTGELFF
J: TRBJ2-7; size: NA; V: TRBV7-2; D: TRBD2; DNA: TGTGCCAGCAGCTTAGGAGTTACAGCGGGAGGGCCCTCGGGGGAGCAGTACTTC; CDR3: CASSLGVTAGGPSGEQYF
J: TRBJ2-3; size: few; V: TRBV7-9; D: TRBD2; DNA: TGTGCCAGCAGCTTGTTCCTAGCGGGGGCCACAGATACGCAGTATTTT; CDR3: CASSLFLAGATDTQYF
J: TRBJ2-7; size: NA; V: TRBV4-1; D: NA; DNA: TGCGCCAGCAGCCAAGGATCACTCCCGATGTACGAGCAGTACTTC; CDR3: CASSQGSLPMYEQYF
J: TRBJ2-7; size: many; V: TRBV6-2/TRBV6-3; D: TRBD1; DNA: TGTGCCAGCAGTTATCTTCGACAGGGGGACGAGCAGTACTTC; CDR3: CASSYLRQGDEQYF
J: TRBJ1-5; size: NA; V: TRBV28; D: NA; DNA: TGTGCCAGCAGTTTATGGTTAGGGGGTCAGCCCCAGCATTTT; CDR3: CASSLWLGGQPQHF
J: TRBJ2-1; size: many; V: TRBV20-1; D: NA; DNA: TGCAGTGCTAGCAGTACAGGGTATGAGCAGTTCTTC; CDR3: CSASSTGYEQFF
J: TRBJ1-1; size: NA; V: TRBV12-5; D: NA; DNA: TGTGCTAGTGGTTTGGGTCCCGCGGGCACTGAAGCTTTCTTT; CDR3: CASGLGPAGTEAFF
J: TRBJ1-5; size: few; V: TRBV6-2/TRBV6-3; D: TRBD1; DNA: TGTGCCATCAGGGGACAGGGGCATCAGCCCCAGCATTTT; CDR3: CAIRGQGHQPQHF
J: TRBJ2-5; size: many; V: TRBV11-2; D: NA; DNA: TGTGCCAGCAGCTTAGGGCAGATCCGGGAAACCCAGTACTTC; CDR3: CASSLGQIRETQYF
J: TRBJ2-1; size: many; V: TRBV13; D: TRBD2; DNA: TGTGCCAGCAGCTGGCTAGCGGGAGGGCCCGGTGAGCAGTTCTTC; CDR3: CASSWLAGGPGEQFF
J: TRBJ2-2; size: NA; V: TRBV13; D: TRBD2; DNA: TGTGCCAGCAGCACGGGACTAGCGGGAGGGCCCGGGGAGCTGTTTTTT; CDR3: CASSTGLAGGPGELFF
J: TRBJ2-4; size: NA; V: TRBV12-3/TRBV12-4; D: NA; DNA: TGTGCCAGCAGTTTGGTAACGGGGGCCAAAAACATTCAGTACTTC; CDR3: CASSLVTGAKNIQYF
J: TRBJ2-1; size: many; V: TRBV7-2; D: NA; DNA: TGTGCCAGCAGCCGTGCCGGGACCACGACCTACAATGAGCAGTTCTTC; CDR3: CASSRAGTTTYNEQFF
J: TRBJ1-3; size: few; V: TRBV3-1; D: NA; DNA: TGTGCCAGCAGCCAAGATCCTCCTTGGCAGGGAGGAAACACCATATATTTT; CDR3: CASSQDPPWQGGNTIYF
J: TRBJ2-7; size: NA; V: TRBV30; D: TRBD1; DNA: TGTGCCTGGAGCCCTCGGGACAGGGCACGGCGGGAGCAGTACTTC; CDR3: CAWSPRDRARREQYF
J: TRBJ2-3; size: few; V: TRBV9; D: NA; DNA: TGTGCCAGCAGCCTAAGACAAGATCCCACAGATACGCAGTATTTT; CDR3: CASSLRQDPTDTQYF
J: TRBJ2-1; size: NA; V: TRBV7-9; D: TRBD2; DNA: TGTGCCAGCAGCTATGGGACTAGCGGGGCTTACAATGAGCAGTTCTTC; CDR3: CASSYGTSGAYNEQFF
J: TRBJ1-4; size: many; V: TRBV15; D: NA; DNA: TGTGCCACCAGCCTAGAGCTTACAGGGTGGAATGAAAAACTGTTTTTT; CDR3: CATSLELTGWNEKLFF
J: TRBJ2-7; size: few; V: TRBV20-1; D: TRBD2; DNA: TGCAGTGGCGGACTAGCGGGAGTCCTAAGTCTACTTACGGGGGAGCAGTACTTC; CDR3: CSGGLAGVLSLLTGEQYF
J: TRBJ2-3; size: many; V: TRBV20-1; D: NA; DNA: TGCAGTGCTCGCAGCACAGATACGCAGTATTTT; CDR3: CSARSTDTQYF
J: TRBJ2-7; size: many; V: TRBV12-3/TRBV12-4; D: NA; DNA: TGTGCCAGCAGGGGTCCAAACTACGAGCAGTACTTC; CDR3: CASRGPNYEQYF
J: TRBJ2-7; size: many; V: TRBV28; D: NA; DNA: TGTGCCAGCAGTCCACTAATTCCGTTTGGGCCTTACGAGCAGTACTTC; CDR3: CASSPLIPFGPYEQYF
J: TRBJ2-3; size: many; V: TRBV28; D: TRBD2; DNA: TGTGCCAGCAGTTTATCCCTCACCCTAGTAGCGGGAGGGAAGGATACGCAGTATTTT; CDR3: CASSLSLTLVAGGKDTQYF
J: TRBJ1-4; size: NA; V: TRBV12-3/TRBV12-4; D: NA; DNA: TGTGCCAGCAGTTTACACGGCAATGAAAAACTGTTTTTT; CDR3: CASSLHGNEKLFF
J: TRBJ2-1; size: few; V: TRBV29-1; D: NA; DNA: TGCAGCGTTGAGTCCCGACAGTACTCCTACAATGAGCAGTTCTTC; CDR3: CSVESRQYSYNEQFF
J: TRBJ2-2; size: many; V: TRBV11-3; D: NA; DNA: TGTGCCAGCACCCCTCGGGGGGCTAACGGGGAGCTGTTTTTT; CDR3: CASTPRGANGELFF
J: TRBJ2-4; size: NA; V: TRBV11-3; D: NA; DNA: TGTGCCGGCAGCTTAAGTCCGACGTTTGGGGCTAAAGCGAACATTCAGTACTTC; CDR3: CAGSLSPTFGAKANIQYF
J: TRBJ1-5; size: NA; V: TRBV30; D: NA; DNA: TGTGCCTGGAGTACGGGGGTAGGGGCGAGCAATCAGCCCCAGCATTTT; CDR3: CAWSTGVGASNQPQHF
J: TRBJ1-1; size: many; V: TRBV2; D: NA; DNA: TGTGCCAGCAGTGTTGAGGAAAGGGGGATGAACACTGAAGCTTTCTTT; CDR3: CASSVEERGMNTEAFF
J: TRBJ2-5; size: many; V: TRBV20-1; D: NA; DNA: TGCAGTGCTAGCCGGGGAGGACAAGAGACCCAGTACTTC; CDR3: CSASRGGQETQYF
J: TRBJ1-4; size: NA; V: TRBV20-1; D: NA; DNA: TGCAGTGCTTCCTCAGGGGCTTCTAATGAAAAACTGTTTTTT; CDR3: CSASSGASNEKLFF
J: TRBJ2-7; size: NA; V: TRBV7-2; D: TRBD2; DNA: TGTGCCAGCAGCATTGGGACTAGCGGGGCCTACGAGCAGTACTTC; CDR3: CASSIGTSGAYEQYF
J: TRBJ2-2; size: many; V: TRBV2; D: NA; DNA: TGTGCCAGCAGTGGGCAGGGACTTACGAACACCGGGGAGCTGTTTTTT; CDR3: CASSGQGLTNTGELFF
J: TRBJ1-2; size: NA; V: TRBV4-1; D: NA; DNA: TGCGCCAGCAGCCAAGTAAACGGCAGGGACAACTATGGCTACACCTTC; CDR3: CASSQVNGRDNYGYTF
J: TRBJ2-1; size: many; V: TRBV20-1; D: NA; DNA: TGCAGTGCCCGGGACTTCCGCTCCTACAATGAGCAGTTCTTC; CDR3: CSARDFRSYNEQFF
J: TRBJ1-5; size: many; V: TRBV7-2; D: TRBD1; DNA: TGTGCCAGCAGCTTAAGACAGGGGGTCGGTGGCAATCAGCCCCAGCATTTT; CDR3: CASSLRQGVGGNQPQHF
J: TRBJ1-4; size: few; V: TRBV25-1; D: NA; DNA: TGTGCCAGCAGTGATACTAGAACTAATGAAAAACTGTTTTTT; CDR3: CASSDTRTNEKLFF
J: TRBJ2-2; size: many; V: TRBV20-1; D: TRBD2; DNA: TGCAGTGCGGCTAGCGGGAGGGGTCGAACCGGGGAGCTGTTTTTT; CDR3: CSAASGRGRTGELFF
J: TRBJ2-7; size: few; V: TRBV7-6; D: NA; DNA: TGTGCCAGCAGCGCCGGGGCTGACTCCTACGAGCAGTACTTC; CDR3: CASSAGADSYEQYF
J: TRBJ1-5; size: NA; V: TRBV5-6; D: NA; DNA: TGTGCCAGCAGCTTGGGATCGGGTTACAATCAGCCCCAGCATTTT; CDR3: CASSLGSGYNQPQHF
J: TRBJ1-3; size: NA; V: TRBV7-2; D: NA; DNA: TGTGCCAGCAGCCGTAGACTTTCGGGGGAACTCGGAAACACCATATATTTT; CDR3: CASSRRLSGELGNTIYF
J: TRBJ2-7; size: few; V: TRBV10-3; D: NA; DNA: TGTGCCATCAGTGAGTCGGCCGGGCTAGGGGAGCAGTACTTC; CDR3: CAISESAGLGEQYF
J: TRBJ2-1; size: many; V: TRBV2; D: TRBD2; DNA: TGTGCCAGCCCTCTTGGGGCTAGCGGGAGTGGTCGTTCGCCGGGGGATGAGCAGTTCTTC; CDR3: CASPLGASGSGRSPGDEQFF
J: TRBJ1-2; size: many; V: TRBV18; D: NA; DNA: TGTGCCAGCTCACCAGGCACACGGGGAGATGGCTACACCTTC; CDR3: CASSPGTRGDGYTF
J: TRBJ1-3; size: NA; V: TRBV7-9; D: NA; DNA: TGTGCCAGCAGCCCAGACCGAAACACCATATATTTT; CDR3: CASSPDRNTIYF
J: TRBJ2-2; size: NA; V: TRBV24-1; D: NA; DNA: TGTGCCACCATGTCCCAAAGCGGACCGAGGGAGCTGTTTTTT; CDR3: CATMSQSGPRELFF
J: TRBJ2-1; size: NA; V: TRBV5-4; D: NA; DNA: TGTGCCAGCAGCTGGGCCTCGACGAATGAGCAGTTCTTC; CDR3: CASSWASTNEQFF
J: TRBJ2-1; size: NA; V: TRBV10-1; D: TRBD1; DNA: TGCGCCAGCAGTAGGGACAGGGGTGAGCAGTTCTTC; CDR3: CASSRDRGEQFF
J: TRBJ1-5; size: NA; V: TRBV28; D: NA; DNA: TGTGCCAGCAGTTTGTCGGGGTCGGTCAATCAGCCCCAGCATTTT; CDR3: CASSLSGSVNQPQHF
J: TRBJ2-3; size: many; V: TRBV5-6; D: NA; DNA: TGTGCCAGCAGCTTGGCAGAAGTCCACCTGGCAGATACGCAGTATTTT; CDR3: CASSLAEVHLADTQYF
J: TRBJ1-5; size: many; V: TRBV28; D: NA; DNA: TGTGCCAGCAGACCTTCGGGGTTGGCCCAGCATTTT; CDR3: CASRPSGLAQHF
J: TRBJ2-7; size: NA; V: TRBV4-1; D: TRBD2; DNA: TGCGCCAGCAGCCAAGCATGGGGACTAGCTCCCTTGGGCTACGAGCAGTACTTC; CDR3: CASSQAWGLAPLGYEQYF
J: TRBJ2-5; size: many; V: TRBV11-2; D: NA; DNA: TGTGCCAGCAGCTTAGATTATGGTGGGGAGACCCAGTACTTC; CDR3: CASSLDYGGETQYF
J: TRBJ2-7; size: NA; V: TRBV27; D: NA; DNA: TGTGCCAGCAGTTTATCGAGTGACAGGCCAGAGCAGTACTTC; CDR3: CASSLSSDRPEQYF
J: TRBJ2-5; size: many; V: TRBV20-1; D: TRBD1; DNA: TGCAGTGCTAGACCTCAAGTCCGGCGGACAGGGGGAGAGACCCAGTACTTC; CDR3: CSARPQVRRTGGETQYF
J: TRBJ1-1; size: NA; V: TRBV6-2/TRBV6-3; D: TRBD1; DNA: TGTGCCAGCAGTTACCCACTGACCCAGGGGGTGGGTTTGACTGAAGCTTTCTTT; CDR3: CASSYPLTQGVGLTEAFF
J: TRBJ2-3; size: NA; V: TRBV29-1; D: NA; DNA: TGCAGCGTAGGGGCGGGGGCAGTGACAGATACGCAGTATTTT; CDR3: CSVGAGAVTDTQYF
J: TRBJ1-1; size: many; V: TRBV3-1; D: NA; DNA: TGTGCCAGCAGCCAAGATCCCAGGATTGAAGCTTTCTTT; CDR3: CASSQDPRIEAFF
J: TRBJ2-1; size: NA; V: TRBV4-1; D: TRBD2; DNA: TGCGCCAGCAGCCAGGAGGTAGGTAGCGGGAGAAATGAGCAGTTCTTC; CDR3: CASSQEVGSGRNEQFF